This paragraph covers one T cell receptor beta chain sequence. This sample was taken from a study of Graves' ophthalmopathy and Graves' hyperthyroidism. Amplified material comprised TCR beta CDR3 regions derived from RNA transcripts. First-round RT-PCR with HTBI primers preceded a second-round multiplex PCR. TCRdb re-analysed the multiplex PCR reads in MiXCR, keeping a single row per CDR3 protein. The repertoire has fewer than 250,000 distinct CDR3 sequences, under 30% of them found once; the top ten carry 9.1%. Ophthalmopathic donors had moderate-to-severe activity, CAS ≥3 and NOSPECS ≥4, with disease that had lasted under 3 months. Input material: peripheral blood. This sequence was found in a man aged 45-65 years with Graves' ophthalmopathy.

CDR3 region: CASNRVYGYTF. The CDR3 region has the DNA TGTGCCAGCAACAGGGTCTATGGCTACACCTTC. The chain employs TRBV13 and TRBJ1-2; weak D call: TRBD1 (6 bases). Germline CDR1 is PRHDT and CDR2 is FYEKMQ (reference sequence). Deletions cut 7 bases from V and 4 bases from J, with 7 bases between. This CDR3 is 11 amino acids long.